The rows below give T cell receptor beta chains drawn from one sample of a study of blood T cell repertoires in COVID-19. This table comes from immunoSEQ multiplex PCR, and its TCRdb copy is limited to in-frame clones, with some not included. In the table there are about 110,000 clones, 88% of which are singletons. Sequenced input: peripheral blood. The receptor source for this set is a human donor in a cohort sampled during active COVID-19. Each CDR3 is given with its conserved first and last residue. D genes are given only for firm matches. The size entry is marked missing in some rows and otherwise reads once, few, many or a size class.

V	size	J	length	D	CDR3	DNA
TRBV7-7	NA	TRBJ2-5	16	TRBD2	CASSSSGSGGRETQYF	TGTGCTAGCAGCTCGAGTGGGAGCGGGGGAAGAGAGACCCAGTACTTC
TRBV19	once	TRBJ1-6	13	NA	CASSINRDSPLHF	TGTGCCAGTAGCATCAACCGGGATTCACCCCTCCACTTT
TRBV28	NA	TRBJ2-1	14	NA	CASSLGQVGNEQFF	TGTGCCAGCAGCCTGGGCCAGGTTGGCAATGAGCAGTTCTTC
TRBV27	few	TRBJ1-2	13	NA	CASSGGSLYGYTF	TGTGCCAGCAGTGGCGGATCATTATATGGCTACACCTTC
TRBV5-6	once	TRBJ1-6	14	TRBD1	CASSLWDRDSPLHF	TGTGCCAGCAGCTTATGGGACAGAGATTCACCCCTCCACTTT
TRBV7-9	NA	TRBJ1-4	17	TRBD1	CASSLPRGTEENEKLFF	TGTGCCAGCAGCTTACCCCGCGGGACAGAGGAGAATGAAAAACTGTTTTTT
TRBV29-1	NA	TRBJ1-3	15	TRBD1	CSAAGGESPGNTIYF	TGCAGCGCCGCAGGGGGCGAAAGCCCTGGAAACACCATATATTTT
TRBV3-1/TRBV3-2	NA	TRBJ2-1	19	TRBD2	CASSQEGLAGGPGLDEQFF	TGTGCCAGCAGCCAAGAGGGACTAGCGGGAGGGCCAGGGTTGGATGAGCAGTTCTTC
TRBV2	once	TRBJ1-6	14	NA	CASSADSNNSPLHF	TGTGCCAGCAGCGCGGACTCGAATAATTCACCCCTCCACTTT
TRBV3-1/TRBV3-2	NA	TRBJ1-1	16	TRBD1	CASSQDPGQGNTEAFF	TGTGCCAGCAGCCAAGATCCGGGACAGGGGAACACTGAAGCTTTCTTT
TRBV27	NA	TRBJ1-5	13	NA	CASSYGPKGSQHF	TGTGCCAGCAGTTACGGACCAAAGGGGTCCCAGCATTTT
TRBV6-4	NA	TRBJ1-2	14	NA	CASRDGRGNYGYTF	TGTGCCAGCAGGGACGGCAGGGGTAACTATGGCTACACCTTC
TRBV7-2	NA	TRBJ2-3	15	TRBD1	CASSPRAGGRDTQYF	TGTGCCAGCAGCCCCCGGGCAGGGGGAAGAGATACGCAGTATTTT
TRBV5-5	NA	TRBJ1-1	13	NA	CASSSRGNTEAFF	TGTGCCAGCAGCTCCAGGGGGAACACTGAAGCTTTCTTT
TRBV11-3	NA	TRBJ2-1	15	NA	CASSYGRGSYNEQFF	TGTGCCAGCAGCTACGGACGGGGCTCCTACAATGAGCAGTTCTTC
TRBV6-2/TRBV6-3	NA	TRBJ1-1	12	NA	CASSVMRTEAFF	TGTGCCAGCAGTGTGATGAGGACTGAAGCTTTCTTT
TRBV12-5	NA	TRBJ2-7	16	TRBD2	CASALGRAGGFHEQYF	TGTGCTAGTGCCCTGGGGCGGGCGGGAGGTTTTCACGAGCAGTACTTC
TRBV4-2	once	TRBJ1-4	16	NA	CASSQDWRATNEKLFF	TGTGCCAGCAGCCAAGATTGGAGGGCAACTAATGAAAAACTGTTTTTT
TRBV6-1	NA	TRBJ1-5	14	TRBD1	CASSETGSFQPQHF	TGTGCCAGCAGTGAGACAGGGTCCTTCCAGCCCCAGCATTTT
TRBV7-8	NA	TRBJ1-3	14	NA	CASSFGGSGNTIYF	TGTGCCAGCAGCTTTGGGGGGTCCGGAAACACCATATATTTT
TRBV5-1	NA	TRBJ1-3	17	TRBD1	CASSRTGTESSGNTIYF	TGCGCCAGCAGCCGGACCGGGACAGAGAGCTCTGGAAACACCATATATTTT
TRBV6-6	NA	TRBJ1-5	14	NA	CASLTGGRGQPQHF	TGTGCCAGCCTGACAGGCGGGAGGGGGCAGCCCCAGCATTTT